These 25 T cell receptor beta chains came from one sample sequenced in a study of T cell changes during pregnancy in multiple sclerosis. Measured with immunoSEQ multiplex PCR; TCRdb has only the in-frame clones, and not every one. This table holds fewer than 70,000 clones, approximately 92% found once. Material: CD8+ T cells from peripheral blood mononuclear cells, obtained in the third trimester of pregnancy. The origin of the receptors is a female donor in good health, enrolled as a control in a pregnancy study.

This rearrangement joins TRBV12-5 to TRBJ2-7, with TRBD1 matching over 9 bases. Unmatched junction bases numbered 4, after V lost 1 base and J lost 3 bases. In germline, CDR1 is LGHNT, CDR2 FRNRAP. The CDR3 totals 15 residues. As DNA, the CDR3 is TGTGCTAGTGGTTTGGACACAGGGGGCTTCTACGAGCAGTACTTC. Its translation is CASGLDTGGFYEQYF.

V and J are TRBV7-9 and TRBJ2-4, with TRBD1 matching 10 bases. The germline gives CDR1 SEHNR, CDR2 FQNEAQ (reference sequence). There are 15 residues in the CDR3. V trimming: 3 bases; J trimming: 2 bases; junction bases outside the gene matches: 1. CDR3 sequence: CASSLGQGSKNIQYF. The DNA of the CDR3 is TGTGCCAGCAGCTTGGGACAGGGGTCCAAAAACATTCAGTACTTC.

V is TRBV9 and J is TRBJ1-1; 7 nucleotides line up with TRBD1. CDR1 is SGDLS and CDR2 is YYNGEE in the germline V gene. This CDR3 contains 14 residues. The J segment lost 3 bases and the V segment lost 2 bases, leaving 4 bases of the junction unmatched. CDR3 protein: CASSVWQGDTEAFF. The CDR3 DNA reads TGTGCCAGCAGCGTTTGGCAGGGGGACACTGAAGCTTTCTTT.

CDR3 DNA: TGTGCCAGCAGCTCCGCACGGGGCTACACCTTC. Protein: CASSSARGYTF. The J gene is TRBJ1-2, the V gene TRBV7-8, with D unclear. CDR3 size: 11 residues. Trimming took off 4 bases at V and 8 bases at J, with 8 bases between the two ends. Germline CDR1 is SGHVS and CDR2 is FQNEAQ. Together with reference TRBV7-8 and TRBJ1-2, the CDR3 gives the full variable domain: GAGVSQSPRYKVAKRGQDVALRCDPISGHVSLFWYQQALGQGPEFLTYFQNEAQLDKSGLPSDRFFAERPEGSVSTLKIQRTQQEDSAVYLCASSSARGYTFGSGTRLTVV.

This clone was seen a single time. This sequence joins TRBV4-3 and TRBJ2-7, with 7 bases identical to TRBD1. Germline CDR1 LGHNA, CDR2 YSLEER. V gave up 1 base and J gave up 2 bases; unmatched junction bases: 8. This CDR3 is 16 amino acids long. DNA for the CDR3: TGCGCCAGCAGCCAAGGGGCACAGGGGAGAACCTACGAGCAGTACTTC. As protein: CASSQGAQGRTYEQYF.

This clone occurred once. The rearrangement uses TRBV7-2 and TRBJ2-7, with D possibly matching TRBD1 (6 bases). From germline, CDR1 is SGHTA and CDR2 FQGNSA. The germline V and J ends were trimmed by 4 bases and 5 bases, with 9 bases remaining between them. CDR3 size: 12 residues. In nucleotides, the CDR3 is TGTGCCAGCAGCTCAGGACAGCACGAGCAGTACTTC. Protein sequence: CASSSGQHEQYF. The full variable domain, in which reference TRBV7-2 and TRBJ2-7 provide the parts outside the CDR3, is GAGVSQSPSNKVTEKGKDVELRCDPISGHTALYWYRQSLGQGLEFLIYFQGNSAPDKSGLPSDRFSAERTGGSVSTLTIQRTQQEDSAVYLCASSSGQHEQYFGPGTRLTVT.

The sample holds one count of this clone. This chain connects TRBV4-3 to TRBJ2-2; D ambiguous. V was shortened by 2 bases and J by 4 bases, with 2 bases between the two germline ends. There are 12 residues in the CDR3. Germline CDR1 and CDR2: LGHNA and YSLEER. CDR3 sequence reads: CASSQRTGELFF. CDR3 sequence (DNA): TGCGCCAGCAGCCAACGCACCGGGGAGCTGTTTTTT.

The CDR3 bases are TGTGCCACCAGCGGTAGCGGCATTGTTTACGAGCAGTACTTC. It specifies CATSGSGIVYEQYF. The chain combines TRBV15 with TRBJ2-7, with TRBD2 as a possible D gene (6 bases). Trimming removed 5 bases from V and 4 bases from J, with 15 bases in between. This CDR3 spans 14 amino acids. Germline-derived CDR1 and CDR2 are LNHNV and YYDKDF (reference sequence).

The CDR3 loop is CASSTLAGRGTDTQYF. The CDR3 DNA reads TGTGCCAGTAGTACCCTAGCGGGCCGGGGGACAGATACGCAGTATTTT. The chain uses TRBV19 and TRBJ2-3; 8 bases fit TRBD2. The CDR3 contains 16 residues. V lost 4 bases and J lost 3; bases outside the gene matches: 9. CDR1 is LNHDA, CDR2 SQIVND, per germline (reference sequence).

This clone was counted a single time. The rearrangement links TRBV30 to TRBJ2-1, with 9 nucleotides matching TRBD1. V was clipped by 2 bases and J by 7 bases; unmatched bases: 6. In germline, CDR1 is GTSNPN, CDR2 SVGIG (reference sequence). This CDR3 comprises 14 residues. CDR3 residues: CAWSPGQGFNEQFF. The CDR3, as DNA: TGTGCCTGGAGTCCGGGACAGGGTTTTAATGAGCAGTTCTTC.

This rearrangement joins TRBV4-3 to TRBJ1-2, with TRBD1 matching over 8 bases. There are 17 residues in the CDR3. Germline assignment: CDR1 LGHNA and CDR2 YSLEER. The V segment lost 0 bases and the J segment 5 bases; nucleotides outside the gene matches: 11. CDR3 sequence (DNA): TGCGCCAGCAGCCAAGATTTGGAACAGGGGGTACGGTATGGCTACACCTTC. Protein sequence: CASSQDLEQGVRYGYTF.

This rearrangement joins TRBV19 to TRBJ2-2; possibly TRBD1 for D (5 bases). V was pared by 0 bases and J by 5 bases, with 16 bases between. This CDR3 comprises 17 residues. CDR1 and CDR2 (germline): LNHDA, SQIVND (reference sequence). CDR3 loop: CASSIDPAGFGTGELFF. The CDR3 DNA follows: TGTGCCAGTAGTATAGACCCGGCAGGGTTCGGGACCGGGGAGCTGTTTTTT.

The chain is built from TRBV15 and TRBJ2-5; 10 positions agree with TRBD2. The V gene's germline CDR1 is LNHNV and CDR2 YYDKDF (reference sequence). This CDR3 spans 15 amino acids. With 1 base clipped from V and 3 bases from J, the junction kept 2 bases outside the gene matches. The CDR3: CATSRAGLAEETQYF. CDR3 in DNA: TGTGCCACCAGCAGAGCCGGACTAGCGGAAGAGACCCAGTACTTC.

V usage is TRBV7-9 and J usage is TRBJ2-3; 7 positions agree with TRBD1. The CDR3 runs to 16 residues. The V and J ends lost 1 base and 8 bases, in that order; junction bases with no gene match: 12. The germline gives CDR1 SEHNR, CDR2 FQNEAQ (reference sequence). For the CDR3, the DNA is TGTGCCAGCAGCTTAGGAACGGCAGGGGGTAAGGCTACGCAGTATTTT. Translating gives CASSLGTAGGKATQYF.

V usage is TRBV27 and J usage is TRBJ1-1, with a possible D match to TRBD1 (5 bases). Germline CDR1 reads MNHEY; CDR2 reads SMNVEV (reference sequence). V lost 0 bases, J lost 3 bases, and 8 bases lay in between. The CDR3 extends over 14 amino acids. CDR3 sequence (DNA): TGTGCCAGCAGTTTATCTTGGGGGGACACTGAAGCTTTCTTT. Translating gives CASSLSWGDTEAFF.

V is TRBV28 and J is TRBJ2-7, with TRBD2 as a possible D gene (6 bases). The CDR3 consists of 14 residues. CDR1 and CDR2 (germline): MDHEN, SYDVKM. Trimming pared 6 bases from V and 3 bases from J, leaving 15 bases between. The CDR3 here is CASSATGGSYEQYF. In DNA, the CDR3 is TGTGCCAGCAGCGCCACTGGGGGGAGCTACGAGCAGTACTTC.

The CDR3, as DNA: TGTGCCTGGAGTGTAACAGGGCCCCCTCAGCCCCAGCATTTT. It codes for CAWSVTGPPQPQHF. The chain is built from TRBV30 and TRBJ1-5, with a possible D match to TRBD1 (6 bases). Germline V gene lookup returns CDR1 GTSNPN and CDR2 SVGIG (reference sequence). The CDR3 has 14 residues. Trimming shortened V by 0 bases and J by 6 bases, and 12 bases separated the two germline ends.

The chain has TRBV27 and TRBJ2-1; 11 bases fit TRBD2. This CDR3 has 17 amino acids. V shed 3 bases, J shed 4 bases, and the junction held 8 bases outside the gene matches. CDR1 is MNHEY, CDR2 SMNVEV, per germline (reference sequence). CDR3 in DNA: TGTGCCAGCAGTTTTGGGACTAGCGGATATTCATACAATGAGCAGTTCTTC. This sequence encodes CASSFGTSGYSYNEQFF.

This clone was observed a single time. The chain recombines TRBV13 with TRBJ2-5, with D uncertain. The CDR3 has 15 amino acids. The germline gives CDR1 PRHDT, CDR2 FYEKMQ (reference sequence). V lost 0 bases, J lost 0 bases, and 8 bases lay in between. The CDR3 sequence is CASSLGHSYQETQYF. The CDR3 DNA is TGTGCCAGCAGCTTAGGACATTCGTACCAAGAGACCCAGTACTTC.

This clone came up once. This chain links TRBV9 with TRBJ2-3; D possibly corresponds to TRBD2 (6 bases). CDR1 SGDLS and CDR2 YYNGEE come from the germline V gene. This CDR3 contains 14 residues. Deletions cut 3 bases from V and 0 bases from J, with 8 bases between. CDR3: CASSGGTSTDTQYF. CDR3 nucleotides: TGTGCCAGCAGCGGCGGGACTAGCACAGATACGCAGTATTTT.

The chain joins TRBV7-9 to TRBJ1-3; the D is unclear. CDR1 SEHNR and CDR2 FQNEAQ come from the germline V gene (reference sequence). The CDR3 length is 16 residues. Trimming took 5 bases from V and 4 from J, leaving 18 bases between them. CDR3 coding DNA: TGTGCCAGCAGCCCCAGAGGTTATGGTTCAGGAAACACCATATATTTT. It codes for CASSPRGYGSGNTIYF.

The DNA of the CDR3 is TGCAGCGTTGAAACTCGACAGGGGTTGGGCACTGAAGCTTTCTTT. This gives the protein CSVETRQGLGTEAFF. V usage is TRBV29-1 and J usage is TRBJ1-1, with 8 bases matching TRBD1. CDR3 length: 15 residues. The V gene end was trimmed by 2 bases and the J gene end by 4 bases; junction bases not matched to a gene: 9. Germline assignment: CDR1 SQVTM and CDR2 ANQGSEA.

V usage is TRBV11-3 and J usage is TRBJ2-5, with TRBD1 matching 10 bases. The V segment lost 5 bases and the J segment 5 bases; nucleotides outside the gene matches: 8. CDR3 length: 15 amino acids. CDR1 and CDR2 from the germline V gene are SGHNT and YENEEA. The CDR3 region is CASSGQTGGLETQYF. CDR3 in DNA: TGTGCCAGCAGCGGGCAGACAGGGGGCTTGGAGACCCAGTACTTC.

The chain couples TRBV10-3 to TRBJ1-1; D call uncertain. The germline CDR1 and CDR2 sequences are ENHRY and SYGVKD. Between the trimmed V and J ends, which lost 0 bases and 11 bases, there was a span of 7 bases. This CDR3 is 11 amino acids long. The CDR3 DNA sequence: TGTGCCATCAGTGAGTCGGGCGAGGCTTTCTTT. Amino acid sequence: CAISESGEAFF.

This chain connects TRBV27 to TRBJ1-1, with D perhaps matching TRBD1 (5 bases). The CDR3 spans 14 residues. Germline V gene lookup returns CDR1 MNHEY and CDR2 SMNVEV (reference sequence). V lost 6 bases and J lost 0, with 11 bases in between. The CDR3 DNA reads TGTGCCAGCAGCGCGGGACTGATGAACACTGAAGCTTTCTTT. As protein: CASSAGLMNTEAFF.